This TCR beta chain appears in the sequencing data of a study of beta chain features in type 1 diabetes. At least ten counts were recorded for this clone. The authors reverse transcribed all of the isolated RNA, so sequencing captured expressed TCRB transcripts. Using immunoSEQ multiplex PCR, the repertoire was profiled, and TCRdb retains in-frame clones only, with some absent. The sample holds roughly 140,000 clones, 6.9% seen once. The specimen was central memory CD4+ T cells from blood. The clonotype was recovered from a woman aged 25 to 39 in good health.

The CDR3 DNA reads as TGCGCCAGCAGCCAGGACACTAGCGGTCAGCCCCAGCATTTT. Its protein product is CASSQDTSGQPQHF. This sequence joins TRBV4-1 and TRBJ1-5; D is perhaps TRBD1 (5 bases). V dropped 3 bases and J dropped 6 bases, with 12 bases sitting between them. This CDR3 has 14 amino acids. Germline V CDR1 and CDR2: MGHRA, YSYEKL.